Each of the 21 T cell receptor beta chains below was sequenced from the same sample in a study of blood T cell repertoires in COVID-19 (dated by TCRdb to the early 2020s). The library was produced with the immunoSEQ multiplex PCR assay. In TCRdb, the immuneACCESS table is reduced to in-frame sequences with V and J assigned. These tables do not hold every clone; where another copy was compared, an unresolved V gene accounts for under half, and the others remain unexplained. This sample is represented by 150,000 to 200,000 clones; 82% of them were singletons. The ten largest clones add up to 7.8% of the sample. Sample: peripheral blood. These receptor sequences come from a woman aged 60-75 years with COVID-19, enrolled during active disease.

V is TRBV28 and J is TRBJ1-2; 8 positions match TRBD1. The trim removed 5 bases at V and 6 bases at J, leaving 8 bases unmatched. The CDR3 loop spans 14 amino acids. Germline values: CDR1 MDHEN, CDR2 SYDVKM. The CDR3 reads CASSTQGAMNGYTF. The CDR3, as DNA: TGTGCCAGCAGTACTCAGGGGGCAATGAATGGCTACACCTTC.

The CDR3 DNA sequence: TGTGCCTGGAGTGATCAGTACTCTGGAAACACCATATATTTT. Its protein product is CAWSDQYSGNTIYF. The chain has TRBV30 and TRBJ1-3; D gene ambiguous. CDR1 is GTSNPN, CDR2 SVGIG, per germline (reference sequence). This CDR3 is 14 amino acids long. With 1 base removed from V and 0 bases from J, the gap between germline ends came to 7 bases.

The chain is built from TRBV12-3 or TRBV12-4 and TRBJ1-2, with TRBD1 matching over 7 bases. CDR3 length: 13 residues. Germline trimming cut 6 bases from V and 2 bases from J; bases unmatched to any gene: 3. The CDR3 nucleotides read TGTGCCAGCAGGAGACAGGGAAACTATGGCTACACCTTC. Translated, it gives CASRRQGNYGYTF.

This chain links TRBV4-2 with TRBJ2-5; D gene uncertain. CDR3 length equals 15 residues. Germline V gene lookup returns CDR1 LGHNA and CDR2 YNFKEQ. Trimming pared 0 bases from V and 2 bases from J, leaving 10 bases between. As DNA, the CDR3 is TGTGCCAGCAGCCAAGATCTAGGTGGGCAAGAGACCCAGTACTTC. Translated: CASSQDLGGQETQYF.

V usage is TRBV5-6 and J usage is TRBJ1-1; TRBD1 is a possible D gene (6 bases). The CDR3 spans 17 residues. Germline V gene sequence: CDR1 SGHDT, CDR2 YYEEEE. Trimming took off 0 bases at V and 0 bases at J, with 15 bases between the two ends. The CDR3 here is CASSLVGAGVMNTEAFF. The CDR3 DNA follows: TGTGCCAGCAGCTTGGTGGGGGCAGGGGTCATGAACACTGAAGCTTTCTTT.

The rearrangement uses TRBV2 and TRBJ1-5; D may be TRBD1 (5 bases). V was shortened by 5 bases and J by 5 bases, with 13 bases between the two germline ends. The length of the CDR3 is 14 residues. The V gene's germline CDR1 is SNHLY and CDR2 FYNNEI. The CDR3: CASSSQGIDQPQHF. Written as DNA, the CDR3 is TGTGCCAGCAGTTCCCAGGGAATCGATCAGCCCCAGCATTTT.

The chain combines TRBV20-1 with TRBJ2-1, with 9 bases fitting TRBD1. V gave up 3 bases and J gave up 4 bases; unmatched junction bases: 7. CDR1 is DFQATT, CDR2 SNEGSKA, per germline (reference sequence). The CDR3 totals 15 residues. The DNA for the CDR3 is TGCAGTGCTAGTGGGACCGGGACAGGGTACAATGAGCAGTTCTTC. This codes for CSASGTGTGYNEQFF.

The CDR3 region is CATSDHGQGTYNEQFF. DNA of the CDR3: TGTGCCACCAGTGACCACGGACAGGGGACCTACAATGAGCAGTTCTTC. The chain is built from TRBV24-1 and TRBJ2-1; 9 bases map to TRBD1. From germline, CDR1 is KGHDR and CDR2 SFDVKD. V lost 4 bases, J lost 2 bases, and 5 bases stayed unmatched. The CDR3 runs 16 residues.

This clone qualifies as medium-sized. The CDR3 sequence: CATSRDIDPEDYGYTF. CDR3 DNA: TGTGCCACCAGCAGAGATATTGACCCAGAGGACTATGGCTACACCTTC. The chain employs TRBV15 and TRBJ1-2; D is uncertain. V lost 0 bases, J lost 3 bases, and 14 bases lay in between. This CDR3 contains 16 residues. Looked up from germline, CDR1 is LNHNV and CDR2 is YYDKDF (reference sequence).

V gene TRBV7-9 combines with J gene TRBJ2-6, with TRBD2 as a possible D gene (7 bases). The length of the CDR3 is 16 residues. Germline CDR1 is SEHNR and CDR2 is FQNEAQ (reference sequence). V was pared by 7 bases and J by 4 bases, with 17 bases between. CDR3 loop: CASTNRGGSGANVLTF. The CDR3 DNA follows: TGTGCCAGCACCAATAGGGGGGGTTCCGGGGCCAACGTCCTGACTTTC.

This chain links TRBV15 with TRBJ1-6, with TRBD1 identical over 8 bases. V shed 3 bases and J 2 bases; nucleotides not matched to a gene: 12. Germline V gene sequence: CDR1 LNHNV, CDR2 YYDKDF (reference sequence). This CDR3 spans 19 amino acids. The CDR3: CATSSPILDRDAYNSPLHF. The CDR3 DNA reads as TGTGCCACCAGCAGCCCTATACTGGACAGGGACGCCTATAATTCACCCCTCCACTTT.

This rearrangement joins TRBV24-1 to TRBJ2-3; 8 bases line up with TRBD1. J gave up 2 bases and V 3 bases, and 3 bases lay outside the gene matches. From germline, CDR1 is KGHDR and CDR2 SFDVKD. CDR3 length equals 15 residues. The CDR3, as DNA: TGTGCCACCAGTGATAGACAGGGGTCCACAGATACGCAGTATTTT. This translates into CATSDRQGSTDTQYF.

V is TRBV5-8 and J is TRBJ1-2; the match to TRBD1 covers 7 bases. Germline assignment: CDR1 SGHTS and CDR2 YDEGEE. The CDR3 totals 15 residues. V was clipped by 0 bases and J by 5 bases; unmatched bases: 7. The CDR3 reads CASSLGAGGRYGYTF. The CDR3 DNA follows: TGTGCCAGCAGCTTGGGGGCAGGGGGACGATATGGCTACACCTTC.

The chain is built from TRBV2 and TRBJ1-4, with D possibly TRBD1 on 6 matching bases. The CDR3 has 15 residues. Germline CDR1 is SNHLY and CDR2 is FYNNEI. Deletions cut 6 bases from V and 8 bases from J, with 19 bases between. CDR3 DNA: TGTGCCAGCAGAGCCGACAGGATCTTAAAGGAAAAACTGTTTTTT. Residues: CASRADRILKEKLFF.

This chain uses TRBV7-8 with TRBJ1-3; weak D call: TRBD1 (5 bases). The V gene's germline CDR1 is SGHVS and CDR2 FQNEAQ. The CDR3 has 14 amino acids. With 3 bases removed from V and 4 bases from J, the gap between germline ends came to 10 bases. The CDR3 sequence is CASSFSGEGNTIYF. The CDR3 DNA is TGTGCCAGCAGCTTCTCGGGGGAGGGAAACACCATATATTTT.

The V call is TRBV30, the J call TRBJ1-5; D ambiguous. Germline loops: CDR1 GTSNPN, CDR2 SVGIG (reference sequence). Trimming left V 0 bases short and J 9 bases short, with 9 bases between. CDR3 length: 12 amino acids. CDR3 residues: CAWSVNGGPQHF. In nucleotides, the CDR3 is TGTGCCTGGAGTGTAAACGGTGGGCCCCAGCATTTT.

The CDR3 coding sequence is TGTGCCAGCAGCCTACAGGGTCCGAACACTGAAGCTTTCTTT. As protein: CASSLQGPNTEAFF. V gene TRBV5-4 combines with J gene TRBJ1-1; D is possibly TRBD1 (6 bases). CDR1 SGHNT and CDR2 YYREEE come from the germline V gene (reference sequence). The CDR3 has 14 amino acids. Trimming stripped 4 bases from V and 1 base from J, with 11 bases between.

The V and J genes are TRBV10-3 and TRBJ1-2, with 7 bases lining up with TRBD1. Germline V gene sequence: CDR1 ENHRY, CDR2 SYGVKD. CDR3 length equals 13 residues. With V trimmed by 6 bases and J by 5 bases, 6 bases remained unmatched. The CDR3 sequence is CAISRQGGYGYTF. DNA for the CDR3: TGTGCCATCAGCCGACAGGGAGGATATGGCTACACCTTC.

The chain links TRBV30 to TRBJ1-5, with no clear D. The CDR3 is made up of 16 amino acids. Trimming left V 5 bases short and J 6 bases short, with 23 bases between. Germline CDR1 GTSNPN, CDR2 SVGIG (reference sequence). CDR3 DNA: TGTGCCTGGGATGGGAGTGGAGGGAGGGCGGCTCAGCCCCAGCATTTT. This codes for CAWDGSGGRAAQPQHF.

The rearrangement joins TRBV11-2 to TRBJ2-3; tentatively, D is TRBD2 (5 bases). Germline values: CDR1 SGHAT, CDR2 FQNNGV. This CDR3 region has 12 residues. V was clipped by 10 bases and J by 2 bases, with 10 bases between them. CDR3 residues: CATRRDTDTQYF. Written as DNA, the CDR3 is TGTGCCACCAGACGGGACACAGATACGCAGTATTTT.

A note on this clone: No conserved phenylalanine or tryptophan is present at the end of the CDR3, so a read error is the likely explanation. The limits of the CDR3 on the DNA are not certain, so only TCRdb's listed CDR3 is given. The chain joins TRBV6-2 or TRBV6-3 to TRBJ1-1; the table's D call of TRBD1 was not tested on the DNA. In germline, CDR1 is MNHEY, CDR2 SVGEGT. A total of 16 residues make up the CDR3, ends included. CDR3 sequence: CASSAADRGRELWPSL.